This entry concerns a single TCR beta chain. The final CDR3 position lacks the conserved phenylalanine or tryptophan, pointing to a likely read error. The data originate from a study of T cell repertoires in cytomegalovirus infection. Study background: Shared public TCR beta signatures pointed to both CMV infection and a matching HLA type.

Each CDR3 protein gets one entry after TCRdb re-called the reads with MiXCR. In the table there are 150,000 to 200,000 distinct CDR3 sequences, about a sixth of which are singletons. V lost 2 bases and J 7 bases, leaving 15 bases between the germline ends. The CDR3 is made up of 14 amino acids. Germline loops: CDR1 SGHVS, CDR2 FQNEAQ. Sequencing was performed on CD8+ T cells from PBMCs. This chain links TRBV7-8 with TRBJ2-7; D might be TRBD1 (5 bases). The TCR was taken from a human donor in good health (CMV status not recorded). Some clones in this sample may be carry-over from other donors' samples. The CDR3 sequence is CASSLSDSMREQYL. The CDR3 DNA is TGTGCCAGCAGCTTAAGCGACAGTATGAGGGAGCAGTACTTG.